Listed below are T cell receptor beta chains from one sample, sequenced in a study of blood T cell repertoires in COVID-19. The method was immunoSEQ multiplex PCR; TCRdb's version includes in-frame clones alone and lacks a portion of them. The table has about 25,000 clones, roughly 83% seen once. The sequencing input was peripheral blood. Every receptor here comes from a human donor in a cohort sampled during active COVID-19. The CDR3 runs from the conserved cysteine through the conserved F or W. A D gene is named only where the DNA matches it firmly. Size tells how often a clone was seen (once, few, many) or the class of an expanded clone, and some rows leave it out.

size	V	D	J	DNA	CDR3
-	TRBV9	-	TRBJ2-3	TGTGCCAGCAGCGTAGGGGGGGTTAACACAGATACGCAGTATTTT	CASSVGGVNTDTQYF
few	TRBV14	-	TRBJ1-1	TGTGCCAGCAGCCTTGGGAGATTGGTGCGGAACACTGAAGCTTTCTTT	CASSLGRLVRNTEAFF
medium-sized	TRBV12-3/TRBV12-4	-	TRBJ1-1	TGTGCCAGCAGGAATCAGGGAACTGAAGCTTTCTTT	CASRNQGTEAFF
-	TRBV6-2/TRBV6-3	-	TRBJ2-2	TGTGCCAGCAGTTACAGGGGATACACCGGGGAGCTGTTTTTT	CASSYRGYTGELFF
-	TRBV6-6	-	TRBJ1-3	TGTGCCAGCAGTTACTCCGGCTCTGGAAACACCATATATTTT	CASSYSGSGNTIYF
-	TRBV9	TRBD2	TRBJ2-7	TGTGCCTCCGGGGGGGCGAACGAGCAGTACTTC	CASGGANEQYF
-	TRBV19	TRBD2	TRBJ2-3	TGTGCCAGTAGTTTCACAGCGGGAGGGCCAGATACGCAGTATTTT	CASSFTAGGPDTQYF
few	TRBV6-1	TRBD2	TRBJ2-1	TGTGCCAGCAGTGAGAGGCCTAGCGGGAGTAATGAGCAGTTCTTC	CASSERPSGSNEQFF
-	TRBV12-3/TRBV12-4	TRBD1	TRBJ2-4	TGTGCCAGCAGTTCCGGGGACAGGGACATTCAGTACTTC	CASSSGDRDIQYF
-	TRBV5-1	-	TRBJ1-1	TGCGCCAGCAGCTTGGCCGTGGCCGCGGGCACTGAAGCTTTCTTT	CASSLAVAAGTEAFF
-	TRBV4-3	TRBD2	TRBJ2-1	TGCGCCAGCAGCCAAGAGGGAGTAGCGGGGAGGAATGAGCAGTTCTTC	CASSQEGVAGRNEQFF
-	TRBV7-2	-	TRBJ1-3	TGTGCCAGCAGTCCTGGGGGGGGGAAAGGAAACACCATATATTTT	CASSPGGGKGNTIYF
-	TRBV10-1	-	TRBJ1-4	TGCGCCAGCAGTGAGCCGGGTAGTGAAAAACTGTTTTTT	CASSEPGSEKLFF
-	TRBV7-2	-	TRBJ2-7	TGTGCCAGCAGCCCATCCTCGGACAGTACCCACAATGAGCAGTACTTC	CASSPSSDSTHNEQYF
-	TRBV6-1	TRBD1	TRBJ2-6	TGTGCCAGCAGTGGAGGAGGCAGGGGGATCTCTGGGGCCAACGTCCTGACTTTC	CASSGGGRGISGANVLTF
once	TRBV9	TRBD2	TRBJ2-2	TGTGCCAGCAGCGTAGACGGGGGAGGGACCACCGGGGAGCTGTTTTTT	CASSVDGGGTTGELFF
-	TRBV27	-	TRBJ2-7	TGTGCCAGCAGCCCACCCCTAGGAGAGCAGTACTTC	CASSPPLGEQYF
-	TRBV5-5	-	TRBJ1-5	TGTGCCAGCAGCTTAGGGGTTAGCAATCAGCCCCAGCATTTT	CASSLGVSNQPQHF
-	TRBV19	-	TRBJ2-1	TGTGCCAGTAGTATGAGACAGGTTACGGGGAATGAGCAGTTCTTC	CASSMRQVTGNEQFF
few	TRBV4-2	TRBD2	TRBJ2-1	TGTGCCAGCAGCCCCCAACCGGGACTAGCCAATGAGCAGTTCTTC	CASSPQPGLANEQFF
few	TRBV4-1	TRBD1	TRBJ2-7	TGCGCCAGCAGTCCCGACAGGGGTACGTACGAGCAGTACTTC	CASSPDRGTYEQYF
-	TRBV5-1	-	TRBJ1-2	TGCGCCAGCAGCTTGGAGGCAGGGAACTATGGCTACACCTTC	CASSLEAGNYGYTF
-	TRBV10-3	-	TRBJ2-7	TGTGCCATCAGTGAATGGCAGGGATCGTACGAGCAGTACTTC	CAISEWQGSYEQYF
-	TRBV9	TRBD2	TRBJ2-3	TGTGCCAGCAGCGGCGGGACTAGCGGGGGGAGTTCGCAGTATTTT	CASSGGTSGGSSQYF
-	TRBV29-1	-	TRBJ2-5	TGCGGGGTTGGGGGCCTCTCAGAAGAGACCCAGTACTTC	CGVGGLSEETQYF
-	TRBV14	TRBD1	TRBJ2-3	TGTGCCAGCAGCCAACCGACAGGGGACCTCACAGATACGCAGTATTTT	CASSQPTGDLTDTQYF
-	TRBV2	-	TRBJ1-6	TGTGCCAGCAGCCCCGGGACATCTAATTCACCCCTCCACTTT	CASSPGTSNSPLHF
-	TRBV6-1	-	TRBJ2-7	TGTGCCAGCAGTGAAGGCCAGGTTTACAGGGAGCAGTACTTC	CASSEGQVYREQYF